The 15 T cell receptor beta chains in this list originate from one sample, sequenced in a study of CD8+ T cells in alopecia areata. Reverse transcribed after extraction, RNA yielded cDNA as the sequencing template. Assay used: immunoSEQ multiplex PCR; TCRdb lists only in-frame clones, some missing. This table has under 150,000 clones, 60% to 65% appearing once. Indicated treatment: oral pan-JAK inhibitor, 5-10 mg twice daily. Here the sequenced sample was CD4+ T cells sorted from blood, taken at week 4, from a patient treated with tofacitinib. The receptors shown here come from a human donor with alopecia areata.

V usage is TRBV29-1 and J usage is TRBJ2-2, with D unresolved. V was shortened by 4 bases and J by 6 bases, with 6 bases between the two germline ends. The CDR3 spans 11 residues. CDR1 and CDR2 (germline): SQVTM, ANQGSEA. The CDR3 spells CSVGRAGELFF. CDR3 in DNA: TGCAGCGTTGGTCGGGCCGGGGAGCTGTTTTTT.

CDR3 amino acids: CASSEGEQQETQYF. The CDR3 region has the DNA TGTGCCAGCAGCGAAGGGGAGCAACAAGAGACCCAGTACTTC. The V call is TRBV7-3, the J call TRBJ2-5; tentatively, D is TRBD1 or TRBD2 (5 bases each). There are 14 residues in the CDR3. V lost 5 bases to trimming and J lost 2 bases, with 12 bases between them. Germline V gene lookup returns CDR1 SGHTA and CDR2 FQGTGA.

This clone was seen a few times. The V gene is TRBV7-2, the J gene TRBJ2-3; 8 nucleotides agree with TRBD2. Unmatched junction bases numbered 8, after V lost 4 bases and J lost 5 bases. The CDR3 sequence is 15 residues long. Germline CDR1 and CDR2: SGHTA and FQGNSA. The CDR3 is CASSSGLGVGDTQYF. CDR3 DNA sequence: TGTGCCAGCAGCTCGGGACTAGGGGTTGGAGATACGCAGTATTTT.

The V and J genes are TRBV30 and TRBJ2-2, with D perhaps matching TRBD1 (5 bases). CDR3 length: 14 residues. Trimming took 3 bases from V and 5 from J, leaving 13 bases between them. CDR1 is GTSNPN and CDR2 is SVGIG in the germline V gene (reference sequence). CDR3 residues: CAWSVGQGTGELFF. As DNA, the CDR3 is TGTGCCTGGAGCGTAGGGCAGGGAACCGGGGAGCTGTTTTTT.

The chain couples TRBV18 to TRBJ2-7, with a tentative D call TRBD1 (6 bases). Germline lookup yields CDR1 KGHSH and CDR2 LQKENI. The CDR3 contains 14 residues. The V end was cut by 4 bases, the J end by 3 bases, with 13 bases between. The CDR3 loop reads CASSLVSDSYEQYF. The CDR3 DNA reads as TGTGCCAGCTCACTAGTATCGGACAGCTACGAGCAGTACTTC.

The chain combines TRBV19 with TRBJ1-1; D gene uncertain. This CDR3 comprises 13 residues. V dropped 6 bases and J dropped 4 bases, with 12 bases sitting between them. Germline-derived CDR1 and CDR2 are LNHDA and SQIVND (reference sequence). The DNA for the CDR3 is TGTGCCAGTAGCACGGCGATGGGCACTGAAGCTTTCTTT. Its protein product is CASSTAMGTEAFF.

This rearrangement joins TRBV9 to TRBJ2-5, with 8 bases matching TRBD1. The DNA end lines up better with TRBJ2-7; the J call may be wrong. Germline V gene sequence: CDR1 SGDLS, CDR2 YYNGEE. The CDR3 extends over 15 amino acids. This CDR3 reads CASSQQGGASYEQYF. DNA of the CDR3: TGTGCCAGCAGCCAACAGGGGGGCGCCTCCTACGAGCAGTACTTC.

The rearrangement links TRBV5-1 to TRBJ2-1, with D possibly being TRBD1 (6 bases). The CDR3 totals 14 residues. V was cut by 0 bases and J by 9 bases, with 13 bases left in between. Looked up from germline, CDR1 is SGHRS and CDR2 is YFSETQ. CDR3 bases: TGCGCCAGCAGCTTGGGTGGGCAGGGGTCTGAGCAGTTCTTC. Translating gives CASSLGGQGSEQFF.

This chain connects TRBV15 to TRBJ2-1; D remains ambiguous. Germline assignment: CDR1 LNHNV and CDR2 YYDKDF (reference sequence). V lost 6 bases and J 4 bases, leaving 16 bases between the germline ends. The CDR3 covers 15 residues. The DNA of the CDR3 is TGTGCCACCAGGGCCTCCGCGGATTCGTACAATGAGCAGTTCTTC. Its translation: CATRASADSYNEQFF.

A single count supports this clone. CDR3 residues: CASSPPPRYSYNEQFF. The CDR3 coding sequence is TGTGCCAGCAGTCCCCCCCCGCGGTACTCCTACAATGAGCAGTTCTTC. The gene calls are TRBV27 and TRBJ2-1; D gene ambiguous. CDR1 and CDR2 (germline): MNHEY, SMNVEV (reference sequence). V dropped 5 bases and J dropped 0 bases, with 14 bases sitting between them. The CDR3 length is 16 residues.

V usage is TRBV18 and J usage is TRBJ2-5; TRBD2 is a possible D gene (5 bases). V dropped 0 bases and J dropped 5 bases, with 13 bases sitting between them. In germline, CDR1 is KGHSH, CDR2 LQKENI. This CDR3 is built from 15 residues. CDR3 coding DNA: TGTGCCAGCTCACCACCCCAGACCGGGGAGGAGACCCAGTACTTC. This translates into CASSPPQTGEETQYF. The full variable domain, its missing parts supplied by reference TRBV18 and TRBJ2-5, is NAGVMQNPRHLVRRRGQEARLRCSPMKGHSHVYWYRQLPEEGLKFMVYLQKENIIDESGMPKERFSAEFPKEGPSILRIQQVVRGDSAAYFCASSPPQTGEETQYFGPGTRLLVL.

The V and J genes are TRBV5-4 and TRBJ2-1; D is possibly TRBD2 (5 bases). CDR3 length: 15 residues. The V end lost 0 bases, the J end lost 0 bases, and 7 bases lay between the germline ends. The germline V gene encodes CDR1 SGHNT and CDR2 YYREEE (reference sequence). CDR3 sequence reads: CASSLGAVSYNEQFF. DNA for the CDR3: TGTGCCAGCAGCTTGGGAGCGGTCTCCTACAATGAGCAGTTCTTC.

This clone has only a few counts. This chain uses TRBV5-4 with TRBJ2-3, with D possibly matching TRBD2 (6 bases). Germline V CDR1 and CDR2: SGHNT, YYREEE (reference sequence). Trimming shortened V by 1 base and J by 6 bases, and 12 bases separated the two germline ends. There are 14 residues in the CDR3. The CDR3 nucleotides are TGTGCCAGCAGCTTGAGGCTAGCGTCCGATACGCAGTATTTT. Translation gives CASSLRLASDTQYF.

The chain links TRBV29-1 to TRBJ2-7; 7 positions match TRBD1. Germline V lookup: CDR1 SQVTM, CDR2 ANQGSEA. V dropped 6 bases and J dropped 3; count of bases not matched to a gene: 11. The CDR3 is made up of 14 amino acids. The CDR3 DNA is TGCAGCGTACGCCCTGAAGGGACAGTCTACGAGCAGTACTTC. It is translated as CSVRPEGTVYEQYF.

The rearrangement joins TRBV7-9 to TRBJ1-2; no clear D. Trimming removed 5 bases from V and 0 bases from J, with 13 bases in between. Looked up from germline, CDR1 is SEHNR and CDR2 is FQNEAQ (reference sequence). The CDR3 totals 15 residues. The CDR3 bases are TGTGCCAGCAGCGCACCGGAGGGCCCTAACTATGGCTACACCTTC. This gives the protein CASSAPEGPNYGYTF.